This note documents a single T cell receptor beta chain sequence. Its binding antigen is unknown. Per-nucleotide qualities are absent, and no much larger clonotype sits a single base away. The data derive from a study of OX40 agonist ivuxolimab in advanced cancers. For the wider study: The costimulatory receptor OX40 (CD134) was targeted by ivuxolimab, a fully human IgG2 agonistic monoclonal antibody. Intravenous ivuxolimab was administered to patients every 2 weeks at six dose levels: 0.01, 0.1, 0.3, 1.5, 3 and 10 mg/kg. Among the roughly 50 dose-escalation patients, around 20 had hepatocellular carcinoma, about 15 melanoma, 9 renal cell carcinoma and 9 head and neck cancer. In the dose-escalation cohort, over 65% of patients were male, and the mean age was approximately 64 years, with a range of about 23 to 85. Patients were allowed to have had prior anti-PD-1, anti-PD-L1 or anti-CTLA-4 therapy, and around 40% of the dose-escalation patients had previously received checkpoint inhibitors. Partial responses occurred in three dose-escalation patients: two with cutaneous melanoma and one with hepatocellular carcinoma. Peripheral TCRbeta sequencing was intended to test whether TCR sequence diversity was altered and clonal T-cell expansion was caused by ivuxolimab. The paper reports the monotherapy dose-escalation portion (N ≈ 52 patients) of the phase I ivuxolimab trial. Results the study describes overall, beyond this receptor: Low levels of normalized T-cell clonal expansion were also seen in some nonresponding patients. Clonal expansion of both CD4+ and CD8+ blood T cells was observed from baseline to week 6 at doses 0.1 to 3.0 mg/kg. Partial responders in the 0.1-3.0 mg/kg groups had among the lowest normalized peripheral clonal expansion, especially among CD8+ T cells. After ivuxolimab, more expanded clones were found on average in CD8+ T cells than in CD4+ T cells. Which antigens the clonally expanded peripheral T cells were specific for was not determined.

Patients with autoimmune disease history or receiving systemic immunosuppression were excluded from the trial. In every dose cohort, peripheral blood was drawn for TCR sequencing at baseline, cycle 4 day 1, and cycle 7 day 1. The samples were taken from a phase I, first-in-human, multicenter, open-label dose-escalation trial of ivuxolimab. Adults with locally advanced or metastatic head and neck squamous cell, hepatocellular, melanoma or renal cell carcinoma were enrolled in the trial. CD4+ and CD8+ T cells were sorted separately from peripheral blood before TCR sequencing. Genomic DNA was extracted from sorted cells for sequencing of the TCRbeta CDR3 region. The immunoSEQ Assay was used for sequencing of TCRbeta CDR3 regions. The table was pulled from immuneACCESS by TCRdb, which kept in-frame rearrangements only. Such tables lose some clones; where checked, under half of the loss comes from unresolved V genes, and the rest has no known cause. Here the sample has 5,000 to 6,500 clones; approximately 70% occur a single time. Jointly, the top ten make up 55% to 75% of the sample.

From its cysteine to its phenylalanine, the CDR3 spans 10 amino acids. Only the CDR3 region is kept as DNA, spanning 30 bases read in frame from base 1. V and J lose 1 base and 8 bases, and a span of 0 bases separates them. Via the germline V gene (reference sequence), CDR1 is SEHNR and CDR2 FQNEAQ. The rearranged segments are TRBV7-9 and TRBJ2-1, with the D gene not confidently named. The specimen comprised CD4+ or CD8+ T cells sorted from blood, sampled in a trial of the OX40 agonist ivuxolimab. The source is an adult with an advanced solid tumor such as melanoma, head and neck, liver or kidney cancer. The CDR3 loop reads CASSLDEQFF. The nucleotide sequence is given as TGTGCCAGCAGCTTAGATGAGCAGTTCTTC.